These 2 T cell receptor beta chains originate from one sample sequenced in a study of monozygotic twins with inflammatory bowel disease. From the 5' RACE reads, TCRdb lists one entry per CDR3 protein and no DNA. This listing includes around 450,000 distinct CDR3 sequences. Sequencing was carried out using blood. The receptors shown here come from a human donor with ulcerative colitis or Crohn's disease, or a healthy co-twin of an affected twin (not recorded which).

The CDR3 sequence is CASSTEDTSGQPQHF. The V gene is TRBV7-2, the J gene TRBJ1-5; TCRdb calls TRBD1, which cannot be checked without DNA. The CDR3 runs to 15 residues. Germline V CDR1 and CDR2: SGHTA, FQGNSA.

The V and J genes are TRBV6-6 and TRBJ1-1. The CDR3 is 12 amino acids. The germline V gene encodes CDR1 MNHNY and CDR2 SVGAGI (reference sequence). The CDR3 is CASSRREDEAFF.